A selection of T cell receptor beta chains follows, all from one sample in a study of T cell repertoires in aging, cancer and after chemotherapy. TCRdb reprocessed the multiplex PCR reads with MiXCR, giving one entry per CDR3 protein. The sample lists roughly 6,000 distinct CDR3 sequences; around a fifth were seen once. The sample was blood. These receptors came from a human donor with a blood cancer. CDR3s include the opening cysteine and the closing phenylalanine or tryptophan. D genes are given only for firm matches. Size is omitted from some rows. Given values are once, few, many or a class for expanded clones.

abundance	d_gene	j_gene	v_gene	CDR3nt	CDR3aa
NA	TRBD1	TRBJ1-2	TRBV20-1	TGCAGTGCTTCGACAGGGCCCAACTATGGCTACACCTTC	CSASTGPNYGYTF
NA	TRBD2	TRBJ2-3	TRBV5-1	TGCGCCAGCAGCTTGGCCACGGGGGGGGACACAGATACGCAGTATTTT	CASSLATGGDTDTQYF
NA	TRBD2	TRBJ2-3	TRBV5-6	TGTGCCAGCAGCTCCCTAGCGGGTTCTTCTTATATGGAGGTTACGCAGTATTTT	CASSSLAGSSYMEVTQYF
NA	NA	TRBJ2-1	TRBV7-9	TGTGCCAGCAGCTTAGCGGGAGTTGAAGGCAATGAGCAGTTCTTC	CASSLAGVEGNEQFF
NA	TRBD1	TRBJ2-7	TRBV2	TGTGCCAGCCAGATTTCCGGGACAGGGGACGAGCAGTACTTC	CASQISGTGDEQYF
medium-sized	TRBD1	TRBJ2-1	TRBV6-2/TRBV6-3	TGTGCCAGCAGGGACAGGTCCAGCTCCTACAATGAGCAGTTCTTC	CASRDRSSSYNEQFF
NA	NA	TRBJ1-4	TRBV21-1	TGTGCCAGCAGCCCGTTTGGGGCAACTAATGAAAAACTGTTTTTT	CASSPFGATNEKLFF
medium-sized	NA	TRBJ2-1	TRBV5-4	TGTGCCAGCAGCCCCGGCACCCGGGAAGGTGAGCAGTTCTTC	CASSPGTREGEQFF
NA	NA	TRBJ1-2	TRBV19	TGTGCCAGTAGTCTAAAGGGGGGCCCGTACATAAACTATGGCTACACCTTC	CASSLKGGPYINYGYTF
medium-sized	TRBD1	TRBJ2-4	TRBV27	TGTGCCAGCAGTTTATCAGGCGGGACAGGGCTGCACATTCAGTACTTC	CASSLSGGTGLHIQYF
medium-sized	TRBD1	TRBJ2-3	TRBV11-1	TGTGCCAGCAGCCGATCATTTCAGGGGGCGGCAGATACGCAGTATTTT	CASSRSFQGAADTQYF
few	TRBD2	TRBJ2-1	TRBV5-1	TGCGCCAGCAGCTTAGGAGCGGGGTGGGAAGATGAGCAGTTCTTC	CASSLGAGWEDEQFF
NA	TRBD2	TRBJ2-5	TRBV27	TGTGCCAGCAGTGCCCGACAGGGCTTTGGACTAGCGGCTTCTGAGACCCAGTACTTC	CASSARQGFGLAASETQYF
large	NA	TRBJ2-5	TRBV29-1	TGCAGCGTTAGTGGCTCGGATCGTCTTATGGGGACCCAGTACTTC	CSVSGSDRLMGTQYF
medium-sized	TRBD2	TRBJ2-7	TRBV19	TGTGCCAGTAAGCGGGAGGGCCCTTTTCCCTACGAGCAGTACTTC	CASKREGPFPYEQYF
medium-sized	TRBD2	TRBJ2-2	TRBV5-1	TGCGCCAGCAGCTTCGGAGCGGGGACCGGGGAGCTGTTTTTT	CASSFGAGTGELFF
medium-sized	NA	TRBJ2-7	TRBV6-2/TRBV6-3	TGTGCCACAAAGGAGCCGGGAAACGAGCAGTACTTC	CATKEPGNEQYF
few	NA	TRBJ2-7	TRBV6-2/TRBV6-3	TGTGCCAGCAGCCCACAGGGCTATGAGCAGTACTTC	CASSPQGYEQYF
medium-sized	NA	TRBJ2-2	TRBV7-2	TGTGCCAGCAGCTGGGACACGGACACCGGGGAGCTGTTTTTT	CASSWDTDTGELFF
NA	TRBD1	TRBJ2-7	TRBV29-1	TGCAGCGTTGAAGGGGGACAGGGGGCCTACGAGCAGTACTTC	CSVEGGQGAYEQYF
once	NA	TRBJ2-3	TRBV28	TGTGCCAGCAGGGGTAAGGGGGGGACAAAGACAGATACGCAGTATTTT	CASRGKGGTKTDTQYF
medium-sized	TRBD1	TRBJ2-1	TRBV7-6	TGTGCCAGCAGCTTAGGGACAGGTTTCTACAATGAGCAGTTCTTC	CASSLGTGFYNEQFF